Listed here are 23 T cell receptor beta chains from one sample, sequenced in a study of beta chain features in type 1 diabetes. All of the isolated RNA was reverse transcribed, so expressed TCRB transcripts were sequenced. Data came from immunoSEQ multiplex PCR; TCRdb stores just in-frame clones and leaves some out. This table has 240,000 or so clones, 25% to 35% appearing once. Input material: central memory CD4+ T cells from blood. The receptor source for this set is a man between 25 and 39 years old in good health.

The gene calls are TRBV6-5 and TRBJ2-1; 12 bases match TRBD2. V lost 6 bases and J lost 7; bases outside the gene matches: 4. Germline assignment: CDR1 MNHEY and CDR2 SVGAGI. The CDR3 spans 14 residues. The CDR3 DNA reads TGTGCCAGCAGACGACTAGCGGGAGATAATGAGCAGTTCTTC. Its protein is CASRRLAGDNEQFF.

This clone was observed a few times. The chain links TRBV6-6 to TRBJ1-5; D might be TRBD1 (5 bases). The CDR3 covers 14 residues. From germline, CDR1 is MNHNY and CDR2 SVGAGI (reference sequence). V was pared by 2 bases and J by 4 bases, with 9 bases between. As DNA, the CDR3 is TGTGCCAGCAGTTACGGGGACGGGAATCAGCCCCAGCATTTT. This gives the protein CASSYGDGNQPQHF.

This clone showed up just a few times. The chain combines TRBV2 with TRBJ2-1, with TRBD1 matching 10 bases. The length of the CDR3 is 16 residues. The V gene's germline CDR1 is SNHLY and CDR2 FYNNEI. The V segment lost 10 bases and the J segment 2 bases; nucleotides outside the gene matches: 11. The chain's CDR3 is CATLRGQGPPYNEQFF. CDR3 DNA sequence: TGTGCCACCCTGAGGGGACAGGGGCCTCCCTACAATGAGCAGTTCTTC.

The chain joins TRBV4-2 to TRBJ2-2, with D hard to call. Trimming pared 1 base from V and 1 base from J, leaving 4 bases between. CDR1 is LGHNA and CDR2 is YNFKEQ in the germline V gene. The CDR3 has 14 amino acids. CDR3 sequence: CASSQVLNTGELFF. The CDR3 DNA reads TGTGCCAGCAGCCAAGTTCTGAACACCGGGGAGCTGTTTTTT.

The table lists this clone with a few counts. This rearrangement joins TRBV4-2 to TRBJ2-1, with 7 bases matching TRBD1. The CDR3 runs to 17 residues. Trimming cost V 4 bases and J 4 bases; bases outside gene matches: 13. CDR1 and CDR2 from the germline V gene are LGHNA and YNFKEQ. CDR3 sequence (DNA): TGTGCCAGCAGCCCAGAGGACTCGGCCAGGGGGTACAATGAGCAGTTCTTC. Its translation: CASSPEDSARGYNEQFF.

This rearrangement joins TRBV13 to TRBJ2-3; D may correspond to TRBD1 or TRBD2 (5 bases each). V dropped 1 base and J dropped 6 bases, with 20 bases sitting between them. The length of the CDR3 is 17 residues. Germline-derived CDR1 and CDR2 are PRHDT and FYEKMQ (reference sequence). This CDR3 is CASSLVFWDGDEDTQYF. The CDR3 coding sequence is TGTGCCAGCAGCTTAGTCTTCTGGGACGGGGATGAGGATACGCAGTATTTT.

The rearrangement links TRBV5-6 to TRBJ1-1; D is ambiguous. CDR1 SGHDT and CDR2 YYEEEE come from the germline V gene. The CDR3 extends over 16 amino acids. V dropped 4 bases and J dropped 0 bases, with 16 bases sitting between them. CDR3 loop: CASSPRGLAVNTEAFF. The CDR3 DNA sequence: TGTGCCAGCAGCCCACGAGGATTGGCAGTGAACACTGAAGCTTTCTTT.

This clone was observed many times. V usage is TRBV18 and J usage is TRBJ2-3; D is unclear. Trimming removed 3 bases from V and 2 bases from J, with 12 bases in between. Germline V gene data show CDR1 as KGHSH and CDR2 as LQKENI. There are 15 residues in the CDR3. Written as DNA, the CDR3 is TGTGCCAGCTCACCCTCCGGTGGCTCCACAGATACGCAGTATTTT. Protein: CASSPSGGSTDTQYF.

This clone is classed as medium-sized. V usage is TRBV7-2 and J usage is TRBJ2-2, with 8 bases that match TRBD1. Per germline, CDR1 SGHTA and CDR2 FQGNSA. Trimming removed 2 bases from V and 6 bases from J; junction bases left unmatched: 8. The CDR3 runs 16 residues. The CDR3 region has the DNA TGTGCCAGCAGCTTATACCCCAGGGGGCAACCCGGGGAGCTGTTTTTT. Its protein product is CASSLYPRGQPGELFF. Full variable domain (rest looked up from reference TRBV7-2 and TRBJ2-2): GAGVSQSPSNKVTEKGKDVELRCDPISGHTALYWYRQSLGQGLEFLIYFQGNSAPDKSGLPSDRFSAERTGGSVSTLTIQRTQQEDSAVYLCASSLYPRGQPGELFFGEGSRLTVL.

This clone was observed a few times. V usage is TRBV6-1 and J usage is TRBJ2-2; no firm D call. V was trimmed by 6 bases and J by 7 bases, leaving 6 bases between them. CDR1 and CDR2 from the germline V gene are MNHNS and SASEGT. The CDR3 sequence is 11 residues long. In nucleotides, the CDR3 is TGTGCCAGCAGCCCCTACGGGGAGCTGTTTTTT. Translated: CASSPYGELFF.

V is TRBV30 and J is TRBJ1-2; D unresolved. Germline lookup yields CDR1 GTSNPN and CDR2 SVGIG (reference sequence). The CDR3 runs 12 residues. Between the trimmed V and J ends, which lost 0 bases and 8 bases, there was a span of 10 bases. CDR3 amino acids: CAWSVPLGGYTF. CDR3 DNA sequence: TGTGCCTGGAGTGTTCCTCTAGGAGGCTACACCTTC.

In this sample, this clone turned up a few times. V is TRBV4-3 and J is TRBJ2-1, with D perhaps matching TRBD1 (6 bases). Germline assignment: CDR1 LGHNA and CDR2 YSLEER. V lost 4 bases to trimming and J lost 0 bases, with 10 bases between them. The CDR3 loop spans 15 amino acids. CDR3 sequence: CASSLGTSSYNEQFF. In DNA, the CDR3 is TGCGCCAGCAGCCTCGGGACAAGCTCCTACAATGAGCAGTTCTTC.

CDR3 in DNA: TGTGCCAGCAGCGTAAACCCTCTCGACGAGCAGTACTTC. Amino acids: CASSVNPLDEQYF. The genes are TRBV9 and TRBJ2-7; D unclear. The germline gives CDR1 SGDLS, CDR2 YYNGEE. CDR3 size: 13 residues. The V end lost 1 base, the J end lost 5 bases, and 10 bases lay between the germline ends.

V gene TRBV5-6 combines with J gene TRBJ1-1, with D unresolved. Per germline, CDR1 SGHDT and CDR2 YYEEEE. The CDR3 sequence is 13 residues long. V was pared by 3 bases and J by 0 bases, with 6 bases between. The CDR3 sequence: CASSYTLNTEAFF. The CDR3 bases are TGTGCCAGCAGCTATACTTTGAACACTGAAGCTTTCTTT.

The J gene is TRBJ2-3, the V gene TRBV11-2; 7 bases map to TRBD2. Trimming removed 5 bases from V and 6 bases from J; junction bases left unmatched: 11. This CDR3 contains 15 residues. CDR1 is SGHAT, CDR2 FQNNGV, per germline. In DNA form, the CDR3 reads TGTGCCAGCAGCCACCGAGGACTAGAAGGGGATACGCAGTATTTT. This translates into CASSHRGLEGDTQYF.

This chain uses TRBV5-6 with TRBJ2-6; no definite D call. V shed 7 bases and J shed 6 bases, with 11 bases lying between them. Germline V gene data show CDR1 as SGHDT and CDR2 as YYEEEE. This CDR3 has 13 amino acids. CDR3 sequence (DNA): TGTGCCAGCGCACGAGATGTGGCCAACGTCCTGACTTTC. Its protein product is CASARDVANVLTF.

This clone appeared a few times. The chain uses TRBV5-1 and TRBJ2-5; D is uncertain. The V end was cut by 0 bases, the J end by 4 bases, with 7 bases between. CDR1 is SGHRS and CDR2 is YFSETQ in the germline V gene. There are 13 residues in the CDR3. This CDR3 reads CASSLEIRETQYF. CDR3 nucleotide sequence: TGCGCCAGCAGCTTGGAGATCCGAGAGACCCAGTACTTC.

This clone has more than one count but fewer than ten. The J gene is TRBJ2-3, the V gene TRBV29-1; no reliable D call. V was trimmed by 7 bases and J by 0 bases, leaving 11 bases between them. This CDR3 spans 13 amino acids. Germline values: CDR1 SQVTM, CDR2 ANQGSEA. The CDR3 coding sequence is TGCAGCGCTAGACCGTGGAGCACAGATACGCAGTATTTT. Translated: CSARPWSTDTQYF.

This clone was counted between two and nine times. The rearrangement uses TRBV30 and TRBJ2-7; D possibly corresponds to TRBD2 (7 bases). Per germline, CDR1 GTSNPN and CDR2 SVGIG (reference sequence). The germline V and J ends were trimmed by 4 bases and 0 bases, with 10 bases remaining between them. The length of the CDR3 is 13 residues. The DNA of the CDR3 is TGTGCCTGGAAGGGGGGGAGCTCCTACGAGCAGTACTTC. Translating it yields CAWKGGSSYEQYF.

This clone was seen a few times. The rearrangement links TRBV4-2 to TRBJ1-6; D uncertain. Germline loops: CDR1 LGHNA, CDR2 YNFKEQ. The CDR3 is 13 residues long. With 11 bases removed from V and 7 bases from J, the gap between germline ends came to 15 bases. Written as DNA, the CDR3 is TGTGCCGCCCGAGGGAGTGGGAATTCACCCCTCCACTTT. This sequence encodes CAARGSGNSPLHF.

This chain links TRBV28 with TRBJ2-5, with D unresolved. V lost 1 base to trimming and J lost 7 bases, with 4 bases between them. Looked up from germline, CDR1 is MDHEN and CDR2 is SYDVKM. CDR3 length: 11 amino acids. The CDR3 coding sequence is TGTGCCAGCAGTTTATCAGCGACCCAGTACTTC. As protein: CASSLSATQYF. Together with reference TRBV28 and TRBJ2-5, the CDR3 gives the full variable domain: DVKVTQSSRYLVKRTGEKVFLECVQDMDHENMFWYRQDPGLGLRLIYFSYDVKMKEKGDIPEGYSVSREKKERFSLILESASTNQTSMYLCASSLSATQYFGPGTRLLVL.

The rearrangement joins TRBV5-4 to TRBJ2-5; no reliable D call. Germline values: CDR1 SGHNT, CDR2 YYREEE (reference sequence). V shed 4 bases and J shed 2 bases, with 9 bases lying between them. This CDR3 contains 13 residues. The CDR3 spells CASSTTTQETQYF. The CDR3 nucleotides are TGTGCCAGCAGCACGACGACGCAAGAGACCCAGTACTTC.

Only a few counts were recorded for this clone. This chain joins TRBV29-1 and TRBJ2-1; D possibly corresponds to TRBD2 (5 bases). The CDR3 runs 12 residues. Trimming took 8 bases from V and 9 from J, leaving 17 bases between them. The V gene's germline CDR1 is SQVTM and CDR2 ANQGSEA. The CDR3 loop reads CSSAPRVGEQFF. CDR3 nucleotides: TGCAGCTCAGCGCCGCGGGTAGGTGAGCAGTTCTTC.